This T cell receptor (beta chain) was found in a study of shared clonotypes between healthy human individuals. Overall study results and limits: Larger richness was generally estimated for naive than memory subsets. In contrast to clonotypes shared by all four donors, non-shared clonotypes had lower generation probabilities.

CDR1 and CDR2 (germline): LNHDA, SQIVND (reference sequence). Trimming took 3 bases from V and 2 from J; bases not matched to a gene: 6. The CDR3 extends over 16 amino acids. A deep-level run was used for the assay. This table comes from immunoSEQ multiplex PCR, and its TCRdb copy is limited to in-frame clones, with some not included. The table includes about 1.5 million clones, approximately 98% detected once. Details on this clone: What it recognizes is unknown.

This receptor was identified in a man aged 25 to 40 in good health. Sequencing was done on a sample of naive CD4+ T cells sorted from blood. As for subset: CD45RA+ positively selected. The V and J genes are TRBV19 and TRBJ2-7; TRBD2 matches 11 bases. The CDR3 region has the DNA TGTGCCAGTAGTATCCGGGGACTAGCGGAAACCTACGAGCAGTACTTC. It is translated as CASSIRGLAETYEQYF. Full variable domain (rest looked up from reference TRBV19 and TRBJ2-7): DGGITQSPKYLFRKEGQNVTLSCEQNLNHDAMYWYRQDPGQGLRLIYYSQIVNDFQKGDIAEGYSVSREKKESFPLTVTSAQKNPTAFYLCASSIRGLAETYEQYFGPGTRLTVT.